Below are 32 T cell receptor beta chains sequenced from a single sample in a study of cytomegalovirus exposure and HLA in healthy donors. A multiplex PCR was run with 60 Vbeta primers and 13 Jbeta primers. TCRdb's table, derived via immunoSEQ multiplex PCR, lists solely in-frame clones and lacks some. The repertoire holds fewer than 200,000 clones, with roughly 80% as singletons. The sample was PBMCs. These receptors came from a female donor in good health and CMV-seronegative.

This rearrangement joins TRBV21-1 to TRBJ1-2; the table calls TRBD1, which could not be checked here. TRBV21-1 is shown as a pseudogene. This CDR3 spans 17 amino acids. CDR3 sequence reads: CDLTLDGGQGPSYGYTF. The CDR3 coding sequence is TGTGATCTGACTCTTGATGGGGGACAGGGGCCAAGCTATGGCTACACCTTC.

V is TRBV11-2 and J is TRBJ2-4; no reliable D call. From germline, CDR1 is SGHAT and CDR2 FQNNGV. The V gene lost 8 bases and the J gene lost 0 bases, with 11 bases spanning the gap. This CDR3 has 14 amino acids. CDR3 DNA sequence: TGTGCCAGCGGCCCTTTCCTAGCCAAAAACATTCAGTACTTC. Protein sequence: CASGPFLAKNIQYF.

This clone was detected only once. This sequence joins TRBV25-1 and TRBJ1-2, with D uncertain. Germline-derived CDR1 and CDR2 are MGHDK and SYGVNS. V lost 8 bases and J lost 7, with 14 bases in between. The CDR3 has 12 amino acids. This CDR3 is CASSEVQGGYTF. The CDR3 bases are TGTGCCAGCTCCGAGGTGCAAGGTGGCTACACCTTC.

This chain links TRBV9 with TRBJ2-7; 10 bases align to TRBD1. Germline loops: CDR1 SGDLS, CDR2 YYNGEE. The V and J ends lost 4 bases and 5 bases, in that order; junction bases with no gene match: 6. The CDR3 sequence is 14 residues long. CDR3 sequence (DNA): TGTGCCAGCAGCTTGAGGACAGGGGGGGACGAGCAGTACTTC. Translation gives CASSLRTGGDEQYF. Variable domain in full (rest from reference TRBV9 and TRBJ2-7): DSGVTQTPKHLITATGQRVTLRCSPRSGDLSVYWYQQSLDQGLQFLIQYYNGEERAKGNILERFSAQQFPDLHSELNLSSLELGDSALYFCASSLRTGGDEQYFGPGTRLTVT.

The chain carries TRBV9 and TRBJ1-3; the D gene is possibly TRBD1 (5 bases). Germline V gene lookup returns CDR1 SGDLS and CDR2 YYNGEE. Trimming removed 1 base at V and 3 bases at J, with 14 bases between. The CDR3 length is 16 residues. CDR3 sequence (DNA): TGTGCCAGCAGCGTAACCCCGGAGGGGAGTGGAAACACCATATATTTT. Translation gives CASSVTPEGSGNTIYF.

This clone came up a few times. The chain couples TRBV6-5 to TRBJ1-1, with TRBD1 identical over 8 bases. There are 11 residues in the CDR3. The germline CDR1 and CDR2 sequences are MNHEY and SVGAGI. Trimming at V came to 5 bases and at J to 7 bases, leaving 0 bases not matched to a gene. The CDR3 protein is CASSDRGEAFF. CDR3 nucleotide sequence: TGTGCCAGCAGTGACAGGGGTGAAGCTTTCTTT.

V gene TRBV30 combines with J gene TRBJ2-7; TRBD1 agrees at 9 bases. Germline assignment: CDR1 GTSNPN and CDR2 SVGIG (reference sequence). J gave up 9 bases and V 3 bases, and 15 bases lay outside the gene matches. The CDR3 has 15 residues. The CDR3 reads CAWRGIQGASLGQYF. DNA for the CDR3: TGTGCCTGGAGGGGAATACAGGGGGCGAGCCTCGGGCAGTACTTC.

The CDR3 here is CASSLRRGEGTEAFF. The CDR3 DNA follows: TGTGCCAGCAGCTTAAGACGGGGAGAAGGCACTGAAGCTTTCTTT. The chain uses TRBV7-9 and TRBJ1-1, with unresolved D. The CDR3 contains 15 residues. Trimming cost V 2 bases and J 4 bases, with 14 bases left between them. Germline V gene data show CDR1 as SEHNR and CDR2 as FQNEAQ (reference sequence). The variable domain in full, completed from reference TRBV7-9 and TRBJ1-1, reads DTGVSQNPRHKITKRGQNVTFRCDPISEHNRLYWYRQTLGQGPEFLTYFQNEAQLEKSRLLSDRFSAERPKGSFSTLEIQRTEQGDSAMYLCASSLRRGEGTEAFFGQGTRLTVV.

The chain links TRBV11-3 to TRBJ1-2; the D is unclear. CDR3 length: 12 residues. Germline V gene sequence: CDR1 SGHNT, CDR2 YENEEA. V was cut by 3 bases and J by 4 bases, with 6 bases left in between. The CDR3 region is CASSFRGYGYTF. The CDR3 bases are TGTGCCAGCAGCTTTCGGGGCTATGGCTACACCTTC.

The CDR3 region is CASSRRQSTYNEQFF. DNA for the CDR3: TGTGCCAGTAGTCGCCGACAGTCAACCTACAATGAGCAGTTCTTC. This rearrangement joins TRBV19 to TRBJ2-1, with D possibly TRBD1 on 5 matching bases. The CDR3 loop spans 15 amino acids. CDR1 is LNHDA, CDR2 SQIVND, per germline (reference sequence). V lost 5 bases and J lost 2, with 13 bases in between.

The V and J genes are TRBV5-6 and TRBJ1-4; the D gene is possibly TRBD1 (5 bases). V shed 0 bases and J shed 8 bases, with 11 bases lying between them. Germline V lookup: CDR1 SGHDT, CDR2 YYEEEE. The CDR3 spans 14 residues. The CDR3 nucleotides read TGTGCCAGCAGCTTGGGCAGGGTACGGGAAAAACTGTTTTTT. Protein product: CASSLGRVREKLFF.

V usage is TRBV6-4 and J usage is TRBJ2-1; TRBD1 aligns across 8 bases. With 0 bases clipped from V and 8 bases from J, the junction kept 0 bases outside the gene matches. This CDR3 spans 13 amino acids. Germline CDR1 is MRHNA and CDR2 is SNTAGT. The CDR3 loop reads CASSDSTGDEQFF. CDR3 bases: TGTGCCAGCAGTGACTCGACAGGGGATGAGCAGTTCTTC.

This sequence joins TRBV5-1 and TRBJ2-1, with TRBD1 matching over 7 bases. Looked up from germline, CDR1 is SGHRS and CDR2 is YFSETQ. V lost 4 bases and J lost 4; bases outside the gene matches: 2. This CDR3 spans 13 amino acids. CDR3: CASSPDRYNEQFF. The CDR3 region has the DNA TGCGCCAGCAGCCCGGACAGGTACAATGAGCAGTTCTTC.

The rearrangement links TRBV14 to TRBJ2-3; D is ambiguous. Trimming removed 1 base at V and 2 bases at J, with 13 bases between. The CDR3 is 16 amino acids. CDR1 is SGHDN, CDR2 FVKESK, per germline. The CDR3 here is CASSQGILYSTDTQYF. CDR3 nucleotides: TGTGCCAGCAGCCAAGGAATCCTCTACTCCACAGATACGCAGTATTTT.

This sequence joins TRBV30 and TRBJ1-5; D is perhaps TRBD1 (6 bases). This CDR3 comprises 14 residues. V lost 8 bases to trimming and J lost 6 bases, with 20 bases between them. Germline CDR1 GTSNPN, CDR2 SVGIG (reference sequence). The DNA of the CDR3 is TGTGCCGGAAAAGGGGGGGAAGGGGGTCAGCCCCAGCATTTT. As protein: CAGKGGEGGQPQHF.

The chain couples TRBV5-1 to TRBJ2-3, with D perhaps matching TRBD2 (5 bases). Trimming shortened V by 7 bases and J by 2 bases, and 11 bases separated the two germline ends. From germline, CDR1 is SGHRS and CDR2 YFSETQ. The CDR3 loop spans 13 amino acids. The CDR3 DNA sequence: TGCGCCAGCCAACTAGAGCCCACAGATACGCAGTATTTT. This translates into CASQLEPTDTQYF.

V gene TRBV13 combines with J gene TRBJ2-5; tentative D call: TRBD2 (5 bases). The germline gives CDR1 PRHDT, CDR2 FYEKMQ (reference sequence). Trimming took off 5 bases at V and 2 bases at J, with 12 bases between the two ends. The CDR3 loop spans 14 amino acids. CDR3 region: CASSPQRLQETQYF. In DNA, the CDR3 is TGTGCCAGCAGCCCCCAGCGGCTTCAAGAGACCCAGTACTTC.

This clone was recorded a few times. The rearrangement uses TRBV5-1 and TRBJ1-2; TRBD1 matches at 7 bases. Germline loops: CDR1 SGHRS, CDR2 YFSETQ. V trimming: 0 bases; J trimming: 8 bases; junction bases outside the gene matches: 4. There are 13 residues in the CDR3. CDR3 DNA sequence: TGCGCCAGCAGCTTGGGGGGACAGACCGGCTACACCTTC. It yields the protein CASSLGGQTGYTF. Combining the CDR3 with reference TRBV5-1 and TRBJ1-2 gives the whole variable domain KAGVTQTPRYLIKTRGQQVTLSCSPISGHRSVSWYQQTPGQGLQFLFEYFSETQRNKGNFPGRFSGRQFSNSRSEMNVSTLELGDSALYLCASSLGGQTGYTFGSGTRLTVV.

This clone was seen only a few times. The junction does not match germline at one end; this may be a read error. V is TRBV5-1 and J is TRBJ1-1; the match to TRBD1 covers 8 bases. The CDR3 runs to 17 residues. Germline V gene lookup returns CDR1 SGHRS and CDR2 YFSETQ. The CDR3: CASTLSPGQGTSTEAFF. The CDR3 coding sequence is TGCGCGAGCACCTTATCTCCCGGACAGGGAACAAGTACTGAAGCTTTCTTT.

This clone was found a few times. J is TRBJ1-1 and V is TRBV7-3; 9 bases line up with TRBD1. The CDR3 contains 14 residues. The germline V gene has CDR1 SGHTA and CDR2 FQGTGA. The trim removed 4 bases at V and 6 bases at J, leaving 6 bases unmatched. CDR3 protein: CASSSGQGGAEAFF. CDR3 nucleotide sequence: TGTGCCAGCAGCTCGGGACAGGGAGGGGCTGAAGCTTTCTTT.

The DNA for the CDR3 is TGTGCCAGCAGCGTAGCTCCAGGGGGGTCTGAAGCTTTCTTT. Translation gives CASSVAPGGSEAFF. The J gene is TRBJ1-1, the V gene TRBV9, with TRBD1 identical over 7 bases. This CDR3 contains 14 residues. Germline values: CDR1 SGDLS, CDR2 YYNGEE. V dropped 0 bases and J dropped 6; count of bases not matched to a gene: 5.

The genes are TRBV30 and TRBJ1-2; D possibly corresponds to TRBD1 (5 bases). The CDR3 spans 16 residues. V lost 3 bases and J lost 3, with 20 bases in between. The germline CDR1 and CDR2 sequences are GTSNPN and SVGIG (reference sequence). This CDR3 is CAWRGAGKGSDYGYTF. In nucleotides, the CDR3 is TGTGCCTGGAGAGGCGCAGGCAAGGGGTCCGACTATGGCTACACCTTC.

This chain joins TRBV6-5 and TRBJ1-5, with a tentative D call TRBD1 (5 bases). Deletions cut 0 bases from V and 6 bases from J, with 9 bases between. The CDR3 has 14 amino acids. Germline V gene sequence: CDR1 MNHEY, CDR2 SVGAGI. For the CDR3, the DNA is TGTGCCAGCAGTTACTCCGACAGAGGTCAGCCCCAGCATTTT. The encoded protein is CASSYSDRGQPQHF.

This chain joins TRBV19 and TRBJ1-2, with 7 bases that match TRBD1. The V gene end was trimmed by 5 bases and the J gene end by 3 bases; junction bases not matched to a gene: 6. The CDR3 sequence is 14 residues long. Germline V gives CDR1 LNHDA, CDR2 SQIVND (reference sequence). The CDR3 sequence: CASSRGQPHYGYTF. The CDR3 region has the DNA TGTGCCAGTAGTCGGGGACAGCCGCACTATGGCTACACCTTC.

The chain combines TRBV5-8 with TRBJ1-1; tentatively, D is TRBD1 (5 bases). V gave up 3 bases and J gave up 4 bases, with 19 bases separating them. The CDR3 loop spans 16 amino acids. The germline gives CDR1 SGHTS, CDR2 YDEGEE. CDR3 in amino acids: CASSSVESLRGTEAFF. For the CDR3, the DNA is TGTGCCAGCAGCTCCGTCGAGTCTTTAAGGGGCACTGAAGCTTTCTTT. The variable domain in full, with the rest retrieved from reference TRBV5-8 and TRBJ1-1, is EAGVTQSPTHLIKTRGQQATLRCSPISGHTSVYWYQQALGLGLQFLLWYDEGEERNRGNFPPRFSGRQFPNYSSELNVNALELEDSALYLCASSSVESLRGTEAFFGQGTRLTVV.

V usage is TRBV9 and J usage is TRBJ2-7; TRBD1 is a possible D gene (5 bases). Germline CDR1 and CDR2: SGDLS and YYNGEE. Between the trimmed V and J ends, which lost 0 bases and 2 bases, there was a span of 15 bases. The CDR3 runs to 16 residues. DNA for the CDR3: TGTGCCAGCAGCGTAGGGGCACAGGCGGTAACCTACGAGCAGTACTTC. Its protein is CASSVGAQAVTYEQYF. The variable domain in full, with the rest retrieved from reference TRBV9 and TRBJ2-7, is DSGVTQTPKHLITATGQRVTLRCSPRSGDLSVYWYQQSLDQGLQFLIQYYNGEERAKGNILERFSAQQFPDLHSELNLSSLELGDSALYFCASSVGAQAVTYEQYFGPGTRLTVT.

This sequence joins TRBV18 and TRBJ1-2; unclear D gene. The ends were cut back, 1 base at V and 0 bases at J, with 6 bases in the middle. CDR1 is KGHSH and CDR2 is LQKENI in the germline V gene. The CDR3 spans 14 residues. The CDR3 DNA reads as TGTGCCAGCTCACCACAGACTTCTAACTATGGCTACACCTTC. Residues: CASSPQTSNYGYTF.

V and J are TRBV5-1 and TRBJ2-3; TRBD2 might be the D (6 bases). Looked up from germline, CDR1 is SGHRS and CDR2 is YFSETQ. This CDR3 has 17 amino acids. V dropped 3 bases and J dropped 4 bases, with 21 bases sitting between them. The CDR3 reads CASSSVTTSIRADTQYF. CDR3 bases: TGCGCCAGCAGCTCGGTTACTACTAGCATTCGGGCAGATACGCAGTATTTT.

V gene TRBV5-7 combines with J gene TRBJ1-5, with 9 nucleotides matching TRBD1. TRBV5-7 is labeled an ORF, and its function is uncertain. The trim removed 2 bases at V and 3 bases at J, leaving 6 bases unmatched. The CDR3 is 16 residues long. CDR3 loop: CASSLGTGYDNQPQHF. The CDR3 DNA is TGTGCCAGCAGCTTAGGGACAGGGTATGACAATCAGCCCCAGCATTTT.

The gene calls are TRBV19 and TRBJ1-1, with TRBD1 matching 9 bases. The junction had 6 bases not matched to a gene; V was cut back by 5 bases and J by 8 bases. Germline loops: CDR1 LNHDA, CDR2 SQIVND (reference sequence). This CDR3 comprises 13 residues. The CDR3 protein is CASSAGTGIEAFF. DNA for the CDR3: TGTGCCAGTAGTGCCGGGACAGGGATAGAAGCTTTCTTT.

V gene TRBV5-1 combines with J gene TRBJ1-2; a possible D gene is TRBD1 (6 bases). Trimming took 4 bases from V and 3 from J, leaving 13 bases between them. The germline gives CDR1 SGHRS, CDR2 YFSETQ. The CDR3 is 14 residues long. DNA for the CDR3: TGCGCCAGCAGCCGAAACAGGGACGACTATGGCTACACCTTC. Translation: CASSRNRDDYGYTF.

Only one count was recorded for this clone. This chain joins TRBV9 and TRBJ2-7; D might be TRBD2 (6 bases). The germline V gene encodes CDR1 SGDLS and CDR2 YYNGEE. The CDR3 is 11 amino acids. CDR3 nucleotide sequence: TGTGCCAGCAGCGCCCGGGACTTGCTGCGAGTC. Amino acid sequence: CASSARDLLRV.